This T cell receptor beta chain was retrieved from a study of shared clonotypes between healthy human individuals. About the research overall: The study enrolled a couple of women and three men aged 18 to 49. Whole-study results and caveats: Specimens sampled were limited to blood, with tissue repertoires likely differing. Generation probabilities were higher for clonotypes shared across all four sorted-subset donors than for unshared ones.

Germline V gene sequence: CDR1 SQVTM, CDR2 ANQGSEA. Unmatched junction bases numbered 11, after V lost 6 bases and J lost 6 bases. The length of the CDR3 is 14 residues. Comments on this clone: Antigen specificity is unknown.

The run depth of the assay was deep. Sequencing was performed with immunoSEQ multiplex PCR; in TCRdb, only in-frame clones are kept and a portion is missing. The sample contains over a million clones, 96% of which appear only once. The material sequenced was naive CD4+ T cells sorted from blood. The subset denotes: CD45RA+ positively selected. This sequence joins TRBV29-1 and TRBJ2-7, with 10 bases identical to TRBD1. This sequence was found in a man aged 25 to 40 in good health. In DNA, the CDR3 is TGCAGCGTAAAAACCGGGACAGGGGACCGCGAGCAGTACTTC. Its protein is CSVKTGTGDREQYF.